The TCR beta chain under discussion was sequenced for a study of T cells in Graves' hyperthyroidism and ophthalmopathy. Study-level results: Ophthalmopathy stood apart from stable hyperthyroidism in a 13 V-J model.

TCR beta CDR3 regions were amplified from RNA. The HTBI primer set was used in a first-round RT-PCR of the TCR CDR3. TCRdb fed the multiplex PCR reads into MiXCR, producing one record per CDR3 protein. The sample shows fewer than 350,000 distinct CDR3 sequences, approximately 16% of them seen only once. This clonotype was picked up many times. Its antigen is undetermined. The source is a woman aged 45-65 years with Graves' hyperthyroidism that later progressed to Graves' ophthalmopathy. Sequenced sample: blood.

The CDR3 DNA sequence: TGTGCCATCAGCTCCGGAGGGGTGAACACTGAAGCTTTCTTT. It codes for CAISSGGVNTEAFF. V and J are TRBV10-3 and TRBJ1-1; TRBD1 might be the D (5 bases). This CDR3 has 14 residues. Trimming took off 6 bases at V and 0 bases at J, with 11 bases between the two ends. Germline V gene data show CDR1 as ENHRY and CDR2 as SYGVKD.